The rows below give T cell receptor beta chains drawn from one sample of a study of blood T cell repertoires in COVID-19. Produced via immunoSEQ multiplex PCR; TCRdb's table is partial and in-frame only. The profile covers approximately 130,000 clones, with over 80% appearing a single time and 2% to 3% taken by the ten largest. The sequenced sample consisted of peripheral blood. These receptors came from a man between 50 and 59 years old with active COVID-19. Both conserved end residues are part of each CDR3. D genes are given only for firm matches. The size entry is marked missing in some rows and otherwise reads once, few, many or a size class.

D,J,V,size,DNA,CDR3
TRBD1,TRBJ2-2,TRBV5-6,-,TGTGCCAGCAGCTTGGCCGGAACAGGGGGCACCGGGGAGCTGTTTTTT,CASSLAGTGGTGELFF
-,TRBJ2-1,TRBV12-3/TRBV12-4,-,TGTGCCAGCAGCACCTACAATGAGCAGTTCTTC,CASSTYNEQFF
TRBD1,TRBJ1-2,TRBV5-6,-,TGTGCCAGCAGGCCCTTGGGACAGGGGGCTTCCAGCGGCTATGGCTACACCTTC,CASRPLGQGASSGYGYTF
-,TRBJ1-2,TRBV7-2,-,TGTGCCAGCAGCCAGCGGGCCGCGACTAACTATGGCTACACCTTC,CASSQRAATNYGYTF
TRBD1,TRBJ1-1,TRBV6-2/TRBV6-3,few,TGTGCCAGCAGCCCCACAGGGGCAGGCACTGAAGCTTTCTTT,CASSPTGAGTEAFF
TRBD2,TRBJ2-7,TRBV10-3,-,TGTGCCATCGGCCCGAACGGACTAGAATGGTACGAGCAGTACTTC,CAIGPNGLEWYEQYF
-,TRBJ2-7,TRBV21-1,-,TGTGCCAGCATCGCGACAGGCTCCTACGAGCAGTACTTC,CASIATGSYEQYF
TRBD2,TRBJ2-1,TRBV2,-,TGTGCCGGCTCTAGCGGGGGGGCCACCGAGCAGTTCTTC,CAGSSGGATEQFF
TRBD1,TRBJ1-5,TRBV6-2/TRBV6-3,-,TGTGCCAGCAGTTACCCGACACAGGGGAAGGCAAGCAATCAGCCCCAGCATTTT,CASSYPTQGKASNQPQHF
-,TRBJ2-1,TRBV7-9,-,TGTGCCAGCAGCGAGGGACTGGCACCCTACAATGAGCAGTTCTTC,CASSEGLAPYNEQFF
TRBD2,TRBJ2-1,TRBV3-1/TRBV3-2,-,TGTGCCAGCAGCCCCCTAGCGGCCTACAATGAGCAGTTCTTC,CASSPLAAYNEQFF
TRBD1,TRBJ2-4,TRBV4-3,-,TGCGCCAGCAGCCCAGGACAGGGGGCGAACATTCAGTACTTC,CASSPGQGANIQYF
-,TRBJ1-2,TRBV11-2,-,TGTGCCAGCAGCGGACAAAAAACGGGCTACACCTTC,CASSGQKTGYTF
TRBD1,TRBJ2-7,TRBV7-2,-,TGTGCCAGCAGCTTAGCGCACAGGACAGGGGCAATCTACGAGCAGTACTTC,CASSLAHRTGAIYEQYF
-,TRBJ1-4,TRBV19,few,TGTGCCAGTAGTATCCCCCGGCAGGGGATTTATGAAAAACTGTTTTTT,CASSIPRQGIYEKLFF
-,TRBJ2-7,TRBV14,once,TGTGCCAGCAGCCAAGACTACGCGCGCCCGCGCCTAATGGACAGAACGAGAGATGAGCAGTACTTC,CASSQDYARPRLMDRTRDEQYF
TRBD2,TRBJ2-2,TRBV6-5,-,TGTGCCAGCAGTCGACTAGCGGGCGGGGAGCTGTTTTTT,CASSRLAGGELFF
-,TRBJ1-6,TRBV19,-,TGTGCCAGTCGATTGGGCCCGGAGGTTTCCCTCCACTTT,CASRLGPEVSLHF
TRBD1,TRBJ1-1,TRBV7-2,once,TGTGCCAGCAGCGGGACAGGGGGTGACACTGAAGCTTTCTTT,CASSGTGGDTEAFF
-,TRBJ2-1,TRBV6-2/TRBV6-3,few,TGTGCCAGCAGTTACCTCGGTTCAATTAGAGGAATCAATGAGCAGTTCTTC,CASSYLGSIRGINEQFF
-,TRBJ2-1,TRBV9,-,TGTGCCAGCAGCGTAGTAGTGGGGGCCAACAATGAGCAGTTCTTC,CASSVVVGANNEQFF
-,TRBJ2-7,TRBV5-1,-,TGCGCCAGCAGCCAGGCACCGGACAGCCCATACGAGCAGTACTTC,CASSQAPDSPYEQYF
-,TRBJ2-1,TRBV5-8,once,TGTGCCAGCAGCCATTCGTGGCTGGGAGGAGAGCAGTTCTTC,CASSHSWLGGEQFF
TRBD1,TRBJ1-4,TRBV9,-,TGTGCCAGCAGCCAGGGGGCAACTAATGAAAAACTGTTTTTT,CASSQGATNEKLFF
TRBD2,TRBJ2-7,TRBV11-3,-,TGTGCCAGCAGCTCGGGGGGGTCTAGAATGGAAGAGCAGTACTTC,CASSSGGSRMEEQYF
-,TRBJ1-1,TRBV7-6,once,TGTGCCAGCAGCTCAATGACAGGTTCGGATCGTGGCGATTTCTTT,CASSSMTGSDRGDFF
TRBD1,TRBJ1-1,TRBV18,few,TGTGCCAGCTCACTCACGATTGGGACAGTGAACACTGAAGCTTTCTTT,CASSLTIGTVNTEAFF
-,TRBJ2-5,TRBV24-1,-,TGTGCCACCAGTGATAACAGGATGGGGCAAGAGACCCAGTACTTC,CATSDNRMGQETQYF
-,TRBJ1-1,TRBV28,few,TGTGCCAGCAAGCGGGGGGGGACCACTGAAGCTTTCTTT,CASKRGGTTEAFF
-,TRBJ1-2,TRBV2,few,TGTGCCAGCAGTGCGGCAGGGTTTAACTATGGCTACACCTTC,CASSAAGFNYGYTF
-,TRBJ2-5,TRBV3-1/TRBV3-2,-,TGTGCCAGCAGCCAAGATTTGACAAACGATCAAGAGACCCAGTACTTC,CASSQDLTNDQETQYF
TRBD1,TRBJ2-2,TRBV5-1,-,TGCGCCAGCAGCTGGGGACAGAGCACCGGGGAGCTGTTTTTT,CASSWGQSTGELFF
-,TRBJ2-6,TRBV14,once,TGTGCCACTCGGGACTCTGGGGCCAACGTCCTGACTTTC,CATRDSGANVLTF
-,TRBJ2-7,TRBV5-1,-,TGCGCCAGCAGCTTGGAAGGACTTAGCTCCTACGAGCAGTACTTC,CASSLEGLSSYEQYF
TRBD1,TRBJ1-6,TRBV11-2,-,TGTGCCAGCAGCCTCCCCTTTCAGGGGGGCCTTGGAATTTCACCCCTCCACTTT,CASSLPFQGGLGISPLHF
-,TRBJ1-2,TRBV7-8,-,TGTGCCAGCAGAGGGAGAGCTAACTATGGCTACACCTTC,CASRGRANYGYTF
TRBD2,TRBJ2-7,TRBV2,few,TGTGCCAGCAACCTTAGCGGGGGGGGCTACGAGCAGTACTTC,CASNLSGGGYEQYF
-,TRBJ1-6,TRBV10-1,-,TGCGCCAGCAGATTAGGGGGCTCCTATAATTCACCCCTCCACTTT,CASRLGGSYNSPLHF
TRBD1,TRBJ1-1,TRBV18,-,TGTGCCAGCGGGGGACAGAGTAGTATGAACACTGAAGCTTTCTTT,CASGGQSSMNTEAFF
TRBD2,TRBJ2-7,TRBV4-1,-,TGCGCCAGCAGCCAAGATCTTGGGCTAGCGGTATCGTACTTC,CASSQDLGLAVSYF
TRBD2,TRBJ2-1,TRBV19,-,TGTGCCAGTAGTATGATTGCGAGCGGGGGGGTCTCAAGGGGAAATGAGCAGTTCTTC,CASSMIASGGVSRGNEQFF
TRBD1,TRBJ2-1,TRBV9,-,TGTGCCAGCAGCCCTAGACAGGGTTCTAAAGGTGATGAGCAGTTCTTC,CASSPRQGSKGDEQFF
TRBD2,TRBJ2-4,TRBV5-4,-,TGTGCCAGCAGCTTCGGGACTAGCAACTACATTCAGTACTTC,CASSFGTSNYIQYF
TRBD2,TRBJ2-7,TRBV4-1,-,TGCGCCAGCAGCCAAGCGGGGTGGCCGGCGGGGGGCCGGGCCGAGCAGTACTTC,CASSQAGWPAGGRAEQYF
-,TRBJ1-5,TRBV30,-,TGTGCCTGGAGCTCGGGGGGGGATCAGCCCCAGCATTTT,CAWSSGGDQPQHF
-,TRBJ2-5,TRBV7-7,-,TGTGCCAGCAGCTTATCAGGGTTCGAGACCCAGTACTTC,CASSLSGFETQYF
-,TRBJ2-3,TRBV5-6,-,TGTGCCAGCAGCTTCTCTGCAGATACGCAGTATTTT,CASSFSADTQYF
-,TRBJ2-5,TRBV5-4,-,TGTGCCACCTCCTGGCGGGGCGGAGAAGAGACCCAGTACTTC,CATSWRGGEETQYF